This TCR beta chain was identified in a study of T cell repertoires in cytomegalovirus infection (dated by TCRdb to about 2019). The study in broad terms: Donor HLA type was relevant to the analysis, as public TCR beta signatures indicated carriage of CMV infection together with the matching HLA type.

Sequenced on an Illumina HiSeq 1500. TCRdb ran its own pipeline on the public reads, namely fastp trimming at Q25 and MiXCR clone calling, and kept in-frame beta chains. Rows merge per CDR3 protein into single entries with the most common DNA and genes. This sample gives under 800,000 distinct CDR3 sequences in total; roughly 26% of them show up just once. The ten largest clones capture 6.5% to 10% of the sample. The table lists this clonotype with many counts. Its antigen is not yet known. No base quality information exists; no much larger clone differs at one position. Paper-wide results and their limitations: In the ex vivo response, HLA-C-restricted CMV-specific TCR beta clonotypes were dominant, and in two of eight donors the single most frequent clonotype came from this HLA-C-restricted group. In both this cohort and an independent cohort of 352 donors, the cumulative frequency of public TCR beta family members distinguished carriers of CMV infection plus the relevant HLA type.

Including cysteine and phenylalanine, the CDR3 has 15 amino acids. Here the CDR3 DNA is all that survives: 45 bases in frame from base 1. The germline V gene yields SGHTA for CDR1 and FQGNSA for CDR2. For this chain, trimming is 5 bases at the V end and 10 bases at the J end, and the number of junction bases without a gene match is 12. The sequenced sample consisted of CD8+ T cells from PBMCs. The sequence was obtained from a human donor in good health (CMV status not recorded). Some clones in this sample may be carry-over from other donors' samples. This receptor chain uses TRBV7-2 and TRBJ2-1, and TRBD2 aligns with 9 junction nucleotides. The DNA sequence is TGTGCCAGCAGCCCTCTTCGGGCTAGCGGGATAGAGCAGTTCTTC. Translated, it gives CASSPLRASGIEQFF.